This T cell receptor beta chain was sequenced for a study of blood T cells in healthy people across ages. In its sample, this clonotype was seen a few times. Together with a sample-barcoded 5' primer, a J-beta primer mix was included in a second PCR lasting about 7 to 12 cycles. In TCRdb, the 5' RACE reads were re-called with MiXCR into one record per CDR3 protein. The data show about 1,000,000 distinct CDR3 sequences, 35% to 55% seen once. The germline CDR1 and CDR2 sequences are SGDLS and YYNGEE. V was pared by 2 bases and J by 6 bases, with 15 bases between. The CDR3 is made up of 14 amino acids. Sequencing input: blood. The V call is TRBV9, the J call TRBJ2-7; TRBD2 is a possible D gene (6 bases). The TCR was taken from a woman aged 60-75 years in good health. This chain's CDR3 is CASSVRDSWGEQYF. Here the CDR3 DNA reads TGTGCCAGCAGCGTCCGGGACTCCTGGGGCGAGCAGTACTTC.